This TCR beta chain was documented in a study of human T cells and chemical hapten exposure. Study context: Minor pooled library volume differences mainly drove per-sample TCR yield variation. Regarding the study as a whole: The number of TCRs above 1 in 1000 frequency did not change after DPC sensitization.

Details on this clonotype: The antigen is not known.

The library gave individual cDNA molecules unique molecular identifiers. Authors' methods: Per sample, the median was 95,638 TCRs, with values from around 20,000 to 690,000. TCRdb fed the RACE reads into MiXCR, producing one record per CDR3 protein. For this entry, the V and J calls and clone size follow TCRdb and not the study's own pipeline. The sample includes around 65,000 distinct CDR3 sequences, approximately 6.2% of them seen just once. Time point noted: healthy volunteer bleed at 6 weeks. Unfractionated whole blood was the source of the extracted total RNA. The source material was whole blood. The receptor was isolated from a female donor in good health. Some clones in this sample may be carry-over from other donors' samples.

The CDR3 DNA reads as TGTGCCAGCAGCTTGACCCTAGCGCGCCAAGAGACCCAGTACTTC. This encodes CASSLTLARQETQYF. This chain connects TRBV5-6 to TRBJ2-5, with D perhaps TRBD2 (6 bases). V was clipped by 1 base and J by 1 base, with 11 bases between them. Germline CDR1 is SGHDT and CDR2 is YYEEEE. The CDR3 covers 15 residues.